This is a list of T cell receptor beta chains from one sample in a study of PD-L1 blockade in urothelial cancer. TCRdb's table, derived via immunoSEQ multiplex PCR, lists solely in-frame clones and lacks some. The table lists approximately 48,000 clones, approximately 83% of them singletons. This specimen was PBMCs, taken around atezolizumab (anti-PD-L1) treatment. These receptors were taken from a man between 60 and 70 years old with urothelial cancer. CDR3s include the opening cysteine and the closing phenylalanine or tryptophan. The order of the fields is D gene, clone size, V gene, J gene, CDR3 DNA, CDR3 protein. The D gene is left open where the match is weak. Clone size, where shown, is once, few, many, or a class for clones that have expanded.

.,.,TRBV2,TRBJ2-3,TGTGCCAGCAGTGAAGACAGGAGCACAGATACGCAGTATTTT,CASSEDRSTDTQYF
TRBD2,.,TRBV4-3,TRBJ2-7,TGCGCCAGCAGCCAAGAGGGGCTGCGGGAGGGGAACTACGAGCAGTACTTC,CASSQEGLREGNYEQYF
.,.,TRBV10-1,TRBJ2-3,TGCGCCAGCAGTCCCAGGGGCTCAGATACGCAGTATTTT,CASSPRGSDTQYF
TRBD1,.,TRBV6-6,TRBJ2-7,TGTGCCAGCAGGGGGGGACAGGCGTCTAGTGAGCAGTACTTC,CASRGGQASSEQYF
TRBD2,.,TRBV4-3,TRBJ2-7,TGCGCCAGCAGCCAAGAGGTAGCGGGAGGAAAGCAGTACTTC,CASSQEVAGGKQYF
TRBD1,.,TRBV6-5,TRBJ2-1,TGTGCCAGCAGTTCGGGACAGGTTGCCTACAATGAGCAGTTCTTC,CASSSGQVAYNEQFF
.,large,TRBV27,TRBJ2-1,TGTGCCAGCAGTTTACTGGCGGGTCATTACAATGAGCAGTTCTTC,CASSLLAGHYNEQFF
.,.,TRBV9,TRBJ2-5,TGTGCCAGCAGCCTACTCGGGGAGACCCAGTACTTC,CASSLLGETQYF
TRBD2,.,TRBV7-9,TRBJ2-7,TGTGCCAGCAGCCTGGGACTAGCGGGAGTCGAGCAGTACTTC,CASSLGLAGVEQYF
.,.,TRBV6-5,TRBJ1-3,TGTGCCAGCAGTTACTCAATCTACTCTGGAAACACCATATATTTT,CASSYSIYSGNTIYF
.,.,TRBV10-3,TRBJ2-2,TGTGCCATCAGCCGAGGGGGCGCTAGCGGGCCGAACACCGGGGAGCTGTTTTTT,CAISRGGASGPNTGELFF
TRBD1,.,TRBV5-1,TRBJ2-2,TGCGCCAGCCGACCACTCCCAGGGGGCTTCGGCGGGGAGCTGTTTTTT,CASRPLPGGFGGELFF